This T cell receptor beta chain was profiled in a study of cytomegalovirus exposure and HLA in healthy donors. Study background: The 90 to 150 validation repertoires were produced on the same platform as the 670 or so repertoires of the first cohort. This was reported in a later analysis.

About this clone itself: The antigen is undetermined.

Trimming removed 4 bases at V and 2 bases at J, with 9 bases between. The CDR3 has 13 amino acids. Germline assignment: CDR1 SGDLS and CDR2 YYNGEE. Study observations and caveats: First-cohort TCR clusters tended to co-occur in the approximately 130 validation repertoires, a later analysis found.

TCRdb's copy holds only in-frame clones and misses some; the assay was immunoSEQ multiplex PCR. The sample lists fewer than 200,000 clones; around 85% were seen once. This rearrangement joins TRBV9 to TRBJ2-5, with a possible D match to TRBD1 (6 bases). The sample comprised PBMCs. This receptor was taken from a man aged 18 to 35 in good health and CMV-seropositive. The CDR3 DNA is TGTGCCAGCAGCAACGGACAGCAAGAGACCCAGTACTTC. Translating it yields CASSNGQQETQYF. The complete variable domain, with remaining parts taken from reference TRBV9 and TRBJ2-5, reads DSGVTQTPKHLITATGQRVTLRCSPRSGDLSVYWYQQSLDQGLQFLIQYYNGEERAKGNILERFSAQQFPDLHSELNLSSLELGDSALYFCASSNGQQETQYFGPGTRLLVL.